These 24 T cell receptor beta chains share one sample of origin, sequenced in a study of response to subunit inactivated influenza vaccine. TCRdb ran MiXCR on the RT-PCR reads and lists one entry per CDR3 protein. The top ten clones hold approximately 7.6% of a sample with roughly 670,000 distinct CDR3 sequences, 14% of them seen once. Material: PBMCs from blood, obtained roughly 2 weeks before vaccination. The origin of the receptors is a man aged 50-60 years who received an inactivated influenza vaccine.

This clonotype has ten or more counts. CDR3 protein: CASSFWLRDEQFF. CDR3 DNA: TGTGCCAGCAGTTTTTGGTTGAGGGATGAGCAGTTCTTC. The rearrangement joins TRBV12-3 or TRBV12-4 to TRBJ2-1, with D perhaps TRBD2 (5 bases). V was shortened by 3 bases and J by 8 bases, with 11 bases between the two germline ends. The CDR3 is made up of 13 amino acids.

The CDR3 here is CASSWAGANTGELFF. The CDR3 DNA sequence: TGTGCCAGCAGCTGGGCCGGGGCGAACACCGGGGAGCTGTTTTTT. The genes are TRBV7-2 and TRBJ2-2, with D maybe TRBD2 (5 bases). CDR3 length: 15 residues. From germline, CDR1 is SGHTA and CDR2 FQGNSA. Trimming removed 4 bases from V and 0 bases from J, with 9 bases in between.

The V call is TRBV7-2, the J call TRBJ2-3; 8 bases agree with TRBD2. The CDR3 has 16 residues. Germline lookup yields CDR1 SGHTA and CDR2 FQGNSA. V shed 3 bases and J 2 bases; nucleotides not matched to a gene: 7. The CDR3 DNA follows: TGTGCCAGCAGCTTCTTAGCGGGACCCTTCACAGATACGCAGTATTTT. Translated: CASSFLAGPFTDTQYF.

In this sample, this clonotype turned up a few times. This chain uses TRBV27 with TRBJ1-2; TRBD1 agrees at 8 bases. Per the germline V gene, CDR1 is MNHEY and CDR2 is SMNVEV (reference sequence). The V and J ends lost 2 bases and 2 bases, in that order; junction bases with no gene match: 7. The CDR3 loop spans 16 amino acids. As DNA, the CDR3 is TGTGCCAGCAGTTTAAGGCCCGGACAGGGCAACTATGGCTACACCTTC. As protein: CASSLRPGQGNYGYTF.

The chain employs TRBV12-3 or TRBV12-4 and TRBJ2-7; maybe TRBD2 (6 bases). The CDR3 runs to 14 residues. V was shortened by 6 bases and J by 3 bases, with 15 bases between the two germline ends. The CDR3 reads CASSLMGGGYEQYF. The CDR3 DNA is TGTGCCAGCAGCCTCATGGGGGGAGGCTACGAGCAGTACTTC.

This clonotype was seen more than once but under ten times. The rearrangement links TRBV11-2 to TRBJ2-3; 7 nucleotides agree with TRBD2. Germline V gene sequence: CDR1 SGHAT, CDR2 FQNNGV. J lost 4 bases, V lost 0 bases, and 13 bases had no gene match. The CDR3 totals 18 residues. The CDR3 sequence: CASSLDGGSRFAADTQYF. Written as DNA, the CDR3 is TGTGCCAGCAGCTTAGACGGGGGGTCTAGATTTGCTGCAGATACGCAGTATTTT.

This clonotype was detected only a few times. The CDR3 bases are TGTGCCAGCAGTGAAGCGGGACAGGGCCGGTTAAGCTACGAGCAGTACTTC. This encodes CASSEAGQGRLSYEQYF. The chain links TRBV2 to TRBJ2-7; TRBD1 matches 9 bases. CDR3 length equals 17 residues. J was trimmed by 3 bases and V by 0 bases; bases with no gene match: 9. Looked up from germline, CDR1 is SNHLY and CDR2 is FYNNEI.

The chain has TRBV6-2 or TRBV6-3 and TRBJ2-7, with a weak D call TRBD1 (6 bases). Deletions cut 3 bases from V and 1 base from J, with 10 bases between. The CDR3 is 14 residues long. Germline CDR1 and CDR2: MNHEY and SVGEGT. The CDR3 protein is CASSYIDRSYEQYF. The CDR3 DNA reads as TGTGCCAGCAGTTATATCGACAGGTCCTACGAGCAGTACTTC.

The rearrangement links TRBV2 to TRBJ1-1; tentative D call: TRBD1 (6 bases). V dropped 7 bases and J dropped 6 bases, with 21 bases sitting between them. The CDR3 totals 15 residues. Germline values: CDR1 SNHLY, CDR2 FYNNEI. The DNA for the CDR3 is TGTGCCAGCACTGAGAACGCGGGACATAGGGCTGAAGCTTTCTTT. Its translation: CASTENAGHRAEAFF.

This clonotype turned up a few times. Written as DNA, the CDR3 is TGCAGCGTCCCCCTGGGCGGGAGGGGGTACAATGAGCAGTTCTTC. This encodes CSVPLGGRGYNEQFF. The rearrangement uses TRBV29-1 and TRBJ2-1; 9 positions agree with TRBD2. Germline assignment: CDR1 SQVTM and CDR2 ANQGSEA. After removal of 6 bases from V and 4 bases from J, the junction contained 10 bases not matched to a gene. The CDR3 contains 15 residues.

This clonotype occurred a few times. The rearrangement uses TRBV5-1 and TRBJ2-1; D is possibly TRBD1 (6 bases). CDR1 and CDR2 (germline): SGHRS, YFSETQ. With 3 bases removed from V and 1 base from J, the gap between germline ends came to 11 bases. This CDR3 is 15 amino acids long. The CDR3 DNA reads as TGCGCCAGCAGCTGGGACATCTCATCCTACAATGAGCAGTTCTTC. Translated, it gives CASSWDISSYNEQFF.

The chain has TRBV12-3 or TRBV12-4 and TRBJ2-7, with D possibly matching TRBD1 (6 bases). V lost 10 bases and J lost 2, with 15 bases in between. The length of the CDR3 is 13 residues. This chain's CDR3 is CATTTTGTYEQYF. The CDR3 coding sequence is TGTGCCACTACAACCACAGGGACCTACGAGCAGTACTTC.

The J gene is TRBJ2-7, the V gene TRBV6-2 or TRBV6-3, with D unresolved. This CDR3 has 12 amino acids. The V gene lost 2 bases and the J gene lost 3 bases, with 5 bases spanning the gap. CDR1 is MNHEY, CDR2 SVGEGT, per germline. DNA of the CDR3: TGTGCCAGCAGTTACGCCTTCTACGAGCAGTACTTC. Amino acids: CASSYAFYEQYF.

This clonotype was seen a few times. The rearrangement links TRBV12-3 or TRBV12-4 to TRBJ2-7; D unclear. The CDR3 contains 14 residues. V was shortened by 1 base and J by 3 bases, with 10 bases between the two germline ends. Here the CDR3 DNA reads TGTGCCAGCAGTTTAGGCAGGTTTAACTACGAGCAGTACTTC. Translating it yields CASSLGRFNYEQYF.

This clonotype was seen more than once but under ten times. The chain combines TRBV12-3 or TRBV12-4 with TRBJ1-6; D gene uncertain. The CDR3 sequence is 12 residues long. V lost 3 bases and J lost 15, with 12 bases in between. The CDR3 DNA follows: TGTGCCAGCAGTTTTTCCGGGAAGAACCTCCACTTT. Translated: CASSFSGKNLHF.

This clonotype was observed a few times. This chain joins TRBV12-3 or TRBV12-4 and TRBJ2-3; the D gene is possibly TRBD1 (5 bases). The CDR3 is 14 residues long. V was shortened by 2 bases and J by 4 bases, with 10 bases between the two germline ends. The CDR3 nucleotides read TGTGCCAGCAGTTTACCCGGCAGGGCAGATACGCAGTATTTT. Translation gives CASSLPGRADTQYF.

This clonotype was counted between two and nine times. An end of the junction does not agree with germline; a read error may underlie this. The chain combines TRBV5-1 with TRBJ2-7; 8 nucleotides line up with TRBD1. Germline V gene lookup returns CDR1 SGHRS and CDR2 YFSETQ. The CDR3 loop spans 13 amino acids. CDR3 residues: CASSLDMRDRMFF. The DNA of the CDR3 is TGCGCCAGCAGCCTTGATATGCGGGACAGGATGTTTTTC.

The chain combines TRBV10-1 with TRBJ2-3, with D perhaps matching TRBD1 (6 bases). Looked up from germline, CDR1 is WNHNN and CDR2 is SYGVQD (reference sequence). The CDR3 covers 17 residues. Trimming took 2 bases from V and 3 from J, leaving 18 bases between them. The CDR3 spells CASSEGDLGAITDTQYF. CDR3 DNA sequence: TGCGCCAGCAGTGAGGGGGATCTGGGGGCGATAACAGATACGCAGTATTTT.

The chain couples TRBV12-3 or TRBV12-4 to TRBJ1-6; D may be TRBD1 (5 bases). The CDR3 extends over 15 amino acids. Between the trimmed V and J ends, which lost 1 base and 5 bases, there was a span of 9 bases. The CDR3 protein is CASSLGGKNNSPLHF. The CDR3 bases are TGTGCCAGCAGTTTAGGGGGGAAGAATAATTCACCCCTCCACTTT.

This chain links TRBV7-2 with TRBJ2-1, with TRBD1 matching 7 bases. The V segment lost 7 bases and the J segment 5 bases; nucleotides outside the gene matches: 11. This CDR3 has 15 residues. Germline V gives CDR1 SGHTA, CDR2 FQGNSA. This CDR3 is CASNPYRTGNNEQFF. DNA for the CDR3: TGTGCCAGCAACCCGTACAGGACAGGAAACAATGAGCAGTTCTTC.

Points on this clonotype: A read error may explain this, as a much larger clone is one base away. The chain combines TRBV28 with TRBJ2-1; TRBD1 matches at 7 bases. Unmatched junction bases numbered 3, after V lost 5 bases and J lost 5 bases. Per germline, CDR1 MDHEN and CDR2 SYDVKM. The CDR3 contains 13 residues. The CDR3 nucleotides read TGTGCCAGCAGTGCCGGACAGGACAATGAGCAGTTCTTC. Amino acid sequence: CASSAGQDNEQFF.

There are a few counts of this clonotype. The J gene is TRBJ2-2, the V gene TRBV7-3; weak D call: TRBD2 (5 bases). CDR3 size: 15 residues. Per germline, CDR1 SGHTA and CDR2 FQGTGA. Trimming shortened V by 5 bases and J by 4 bases, and 14 bases separated the two germline ends. CDR3 coding DNA: TGTGCCAGCAGCCCCCATGCCGGGGTCACCGGGGAGCTGTTTTTT. This encodes CASSPHAGVTGELFF. The complete variable domain, with remaining parts taken from reference TRBV7-3 and TRBJ2-2, reads GAGVSQTPSNKVTEKGKYVELRCDPISGHTALYWYRQSLGQGPEFLIYFQGTGAADDSGLPNDRFFAVRPEGSVSTLKIQRTERGDSAVYLCASSPHAGVTGELFFGEGSRLTVL.

V and J are TRBV7-9 and TRBJ1-1, with 8 positions matching TRBD1. The ends lost 4 bases at V and 4 bases at J; junction bases unmatched: 5. Germline V CDR1 and CDR2: SEHNR, FQNEAQ (reference sequence). The CDR3 is 14 residues long. This CDR3 is CASSSTGAFTEAFF. The DNA of the CDR3 is TGTGCCAGCAGCTCGACAGGGGCGTTCACTGAAGCTTTCTTT.

Only a few counts were recorded for this clonotype. CDR3 amino acids: CASSLRGPGWLGETQYF. In DNA, the CDR3 is TGTGCCAGCAGCCTCAGGGGACCTGGATGGTTGGGGGAGACCCAGTACTTC. J is TRBJ2-5 and V is TRBV27, with D perhaps TRBD1 (6 bases). The V and J ends lost 6 bases and 5 bases respectively, with 25 bases between them. Per the germline V gene, CDR1 is MNHEY and CDR2 is SMNVEV (reference sequence). This CDR3 is 17 amino acids long.